This is a list of T cell receptor beta chains from one sample in a study of beta chain features in type 1 diabetes. Assay: immunoSEQ multiplex PCR; the TCRdb copy retains only in-frame clones and omits some. The data contain around 300,000 clones, under 8.5% of them singletons. Sequenced sample: central memory CD4+ T cells from blood. The source of these receptors is a woman aged 18-29 years in good health. Each CDR3 is given with its conserved first and last residue. Fields, in order: clone size, V gene, D gene, J gene, CDR3 DNA, CDR3 protein. D genes are given only for firm matches. Clone size appears in some rows only: once, few, many, or a class for an expanded clone.

>NA|TRBV5-1|NA|TRBJ2-3
TGCGCCAGCAGCTTCGGAGGGAGTGGCACAGATACGCAGTATTTT
CASSFGGSGTDTQYF
>NA|TRBV7-2|NA|TRBJ2-2
TGTGCCAGCAGCTTAATGACCGGGGAGCTGTTTTTT
CASSLMTGELFF
>NA|TRBV29-1|NA|TRBJ2-2
TGCAGCGTTGAAGATCCGGGGCTGAACACCGGGGAACTGTTTTTT
CSVEDPGLNTGELFF
>many|TRBV7-8|NA|TRBJ2-4
TGTGCCAGCAGCATCGGACAGTATCTAGCCAAAAACATTCAGTACTTC
CASSIGQYLAKNIQYF
>few|TRBV11-2|NA|TRBJ2-7
TGTGCCAGCAGCTCCACAGGGCACGAGCAGTACTTC
CASSSTGHEQYF
>NA|TRBV9|NA|TRBJ2-1
TGTGCCAGCAGCACTTACGGGGGTGAGCAGTTCTTC
CASSTYGGEQFF
>many|TRBV23-1|NA|TRBJ2-7
TGCGCCAGCAGTCCCCCACGGGACAAGAGCTCCTACGAGCAGTACTTC
CASSPPRDKSSYEQYF
>NA|TRBV5-1|NA|TRBJ1-2
TGCGCCAGCAGCTTTGGGGCCGGCGATGGCTACACCTTC
CASSFGAGDGYTF
>NA|TRBV5-6|TRBD1|TRBJ1-2
TGTGCCAGCAGGGGGGACAGCCTCGCGAACTATGGCTACACCTTC
CASRGDSLANYGYTF
>few|TRBV2|NA|TRBJ2-1
TGTGCCAGCAGTATGGTCCTACACTTCTTC
CASSMVLHFF
>few|TRBV2|NA|TRBJ1-1
TGTGCCAGCAGTGAAGAGGGAGTTGGTACTGAAGCTTTCTTT
CASSEEGVGTEAFF
>few|TRBV7-2|NA|TRBJ1-5
TGTGCCAGCAAGGGCGGGGAAAATCAGCCCCAGCATTTT
CASKGGENQPQHF
>few|TRBV6-5|NA|TRBJ1-1
TGTGCCAGCAGTTACGGCCGAGACACTGAAGCTTTCTTT
CASSYGRDTEAFF
>NA|TRBV7-9|NA|TRBJ1-2
TGTGCCAGCAGCCGCGCCGCCATAAACTATGGCTACACCTTC
CASSRAAINYGYTF
>few|TRBV9|NA|TRBJ2-2
TGTGCCAGCAGCGGACTAGCCCAGGGGGGCACCGGGGAGCTGTTTTTT
CASSGLAQGGTGELFF
>NA|TRBV6-6|TRBD1|TRBJ1-2
TGTGCCAGCAGTCCGGGACAGGATGGCTACACCTTC
CASSPGQDGYTF
>many|TRBV7-9|NA|TRBJ1-4
TGTGCCAGCAGCCTTAGCGCACAGGGTGGTGAAAAACTGTTTTTT
CASSLSAQGGEKLFF
>few|TRBV7-2|TRBD1|TRBJ2-1
TGTGCCAGCAGCTTAGTAGGACAGGGGGCCCGCCCACAGCAGTTCTTC
CASSLVGQGARPQQFF
>few|TRBV30|NA|TRBJ1-6
TGTGCCTGGAGCCCAGATCCAAACAGGGCCGGCTATAATTCACCCCTCCACTTT
CAWSPDPNRAGYNSPLHF
>NA|TRBV27|NA|TRBJ1-1
TGTGCCAGTAAGAGACAGAACACTGAAGCTTTCTTT
CASKRQNTEAFF
>NA|TRBV6-4|NA|TRBJ1-1
TGTGCCAGCAGTGAAGAGCAAGACACTGAAGCTTTCTTT
CASSEEQDTEAFF
>few|TRBV15|NA|TRBJ2-5
TGTGCCACCAGCAGGGCAGGGGGGAGGGCAGAGACCCAGTACTTC
CATSRAGGRAETQYF
>few|TRBV5-1|NA|TRBJ2-2
TGCGCCAGCAGCGGGCAGGCTCTCGAGGAGCTGTTTTTT
CASSGQALEELFF